The entry below gives a single T cell receptor (beta chain) sequence along with its context. Produced via immunoSEQ multiplex PCR; TCRdb's table is partial and in-frame only. The table shows 25,000 to 35,000 clones, with about 91% occurring only once. The entry originates in a study of chemoradiotherapy in HPV16-positive cancers. The wider study: Candidate HPV-specific T-cell clones and common TCR motifs came from functional assays in a couple of HPV16-positive patients.

The V end lost 5 bases, the J end lost 6 bases, and 15 bases lay between the germline ends. The CDR3 is made up of 14 amino acids. The germline CDR1 and CDR2 sequences are MNHEY and SVGAGI. Specimen: blood, collected from a patient who underwent chemoradiotherapy. This chain connects TRBV6-5 to TRBJ2-3, with D perhaps matching TRBD2 (7 bases). The sequence came from a human donor with HPV-associated anogenital cancer. Written as DNA, the CDR3 is TGTGCCAGCAGTGTCCGGGGGGCCGGGGATACGCAGTATTTT. Residues: CASSVRGAGDTQYF.